A single sample is the source of the 20 T cell receptor beta chains below, sequenced in a study of cytomegalovirus exposure and HLA in healthy donors. PCR primers comprised 60 Vbeta and 13 Jbeta primers. The protocol was immunoSEQ multiplex PCR, while the TCRdb copy is restricted to in-frame clones and leaves out a portion. This table has approximately 100,000 clones, 55% to 65% appearing once. The specimen sequenced was PBMCs. The receptors were gathered from a man aged 25 to 40 in good health and CMV-seropositive.

The rearrangement joins TRBV10-3 to TRBJ2-1; 10 bases are a match to TRBD2. Germline CDR1 ENHRY, CDR2 SYGVKD. The CDR3 extends over 14 amino acids. The V and J ends lost 6 bases and 7 bases, in that order; junction bases with no gene match: 6. The CDR3 DNA follows: TGTGCCATCAGACCAGCGGGGGGGCGAAATGAGCAGTTCTTC. Protein product: CAIRPAGGRNEQFF.

The chain uses TRBV2 and TRBJ2-5; TRBD2 might be the D (6 bases). The CDR3 is made up of 10 amino acids. CDR1 is SNHLY, CDR2 FYNNEI, per germline. V lost 11 bases and J 5 bases, leaving 9 bases between the germline ends. The CDR3 DNA is TGTGCCGCCGGGGGTGAGACCCAGTACTTC. Amino acids: CAAGGETQYF. The whole variable domain, filled in from reference TRBV2 and TRBJ2-5, reads EPEVTQTPSHQVTQMGQEVILRCVPISNHLYFYWYRQILGQKVEFLVSFYNNEISEKSEIFDDQFSVERPDGSNFTLKIRSTKLEDSAMYFCAAGGETQYFGPGTRLLVL.

This clone has only a few counts. V is TRBV5-4 and J is TRBJ1-5, with 11 bases aligning to TRBD1. Germline V gene sequence: CDR1 SGHNT, CDR2 YYREEE (reference sequence). The J segment lost 1 base and the V segment lost 3 bases, leaving 6 bases of the junction unmatched. This CDR3 has 17 residues. The CDR3 is CASSSIGTGGSNQPQHF. Here the CDR3 DNA reads TGTGCCAGCAGCTCAATCGGGACAGGGGGAAGCAATCAGCCCCAGCATTTT.

The V gene is TRBV7-9, the J gene TRBJ2-5; D might be TRBD1 (5 bases). CDR1 and CDR2 from the germline V gene are SEHNR and FQNEAQ (reference sequence). The CDR3 covers 14 residues. V was clipped by 5 bases and J by 2 bases, with 12 bases between them. The chain's CDR3 is CASSPPTDQETQYF. The CDR3 DNA reads TGTGCCAGCAGCCCCCCGACAGATCAAGAGACCCAGTACTTC.

The chain carries TRBV6-1 and TRBJ1-2, with D unresolved. V lost 0 bases, J lost 6 bases, and 14 bases lay in between. This CDR3 region has 15 residues. Germline loops: CDR1 MNHNS, CDR2 SASEGT. CDR3 protein: CASSEALNRFDGYTF. The CDR3 DNA sequence: TGTGCCAGCAGTGAAGCCTTAAACAGATTCGATGGCTACACCTTC.

This clone showed up just a few times. The chain joins TRBV5-8 to TRBJ2-1, with 11 bases fitting TRBD2. J lost 9 bases, V lost 0 bases, and 2 bases had no gene match. The CDR3 is made up of 14 amino acids. Germline CDR1 reads SGHTS; CDR2 reads YDEGEE. The CDR3 loop is CASSLGLAGGEQFF. In nucleotides, the CDR3 is TGTGCCAGCAGCTTGGGGCTAGCGGGGGGTGAGCAGTTCTTC.

The CDR3 here is CASSVTDTRNTEAFF. In nucleotides, the CDR3 is TGTGCCAGCAGCGTGACGGACACCCGCAACACTGAAGCTTTCTTT. The V call is TRBV9, the J call TRBJ1-1; D is perhaps TRBD1 (5 bases). Trimming removed 2 bases at V and 2 bases at J, with 13 bases between. The CDR3 extends over 15 amino acids. CDR1 SGDLS and CDR2 YYNGEE come from the germline V gene. The complete variable domain, with remaining parts taken from reference TRBV9 and TRBJ1-1, reads DSGVTQTPKHLITATGQRVTLRCSPRSGDLSVYWYQQSLDQGLQFLIQYYNGEERAKGNILERFSAQQFPDLHSELNLSSLELGDSALYFCASSVTDTRNTEAFFGQGTRLTVV.

Only a few counts were recorded for this clone. The chain links TRBV18 to TRBJ2-5; D unclear. Germline assignment: CDR1 KGHSH and CDR2 LQKENI. Between the trimmed V and J ends, which lost 6 bases and 3 bases, there was a span of 14 bases. The length of the CDR3 is 14 residues. CDR3 sequence reads: CASSPGTVEETQYF. CDR3 in DNA: TGTGCCAGCTCTCCAGGAACAGTCGAAGAGACCCAGTACTTC.

The V gene is TRBV7-8, the J gene TRBJ2-1; 16 nucleotides agree with TRBD2. CDR1 and CDR2 (germline): SGHVS, FQNEAQ. J lost 0 bases, V lost 3 bases, and 2 bases had no gene match. The CDR3 runs 18 residues. The CDR3 sequence is CASSLGLAGGSSYNEQFF. In DNA, the CDR3 is TGTGCCAGCAGCTTGGGACTAGCGGGGGGGAGCTCCTACAATGAGCAGTTCTTC.

The chain uses TRBV7-2 and TRBJ2-1; the match to TRBD2 covers 8 bases. The CDR3 sequence is 15 residues long. Trimming removed 2 bases from V and 2 bases from J; junction bases left unmatched: 2. The germline V gene encodes CDR1 SGHTA and CDR2 FQGNSA. This CDR3 reads CASSLSGGPYNEQFF. The CDR3 DNA sequence: TGTGCCAGCAGCTTAAGCGGGGGCCCCTACAATGAGCAGTTCTTC. The whole variable domain, filled in from reference TRBV7-2 and TRBJ2-1, reads GAGVSQSPSNKVTEKGKDVELRCDPISGHTALYWYRQSLGQGLEFLIYFQGNSAPDKSGLPSDRFSAERTGGSVSTLTIQRTQQEDSAVYLCASSLSGGPYNEQFFGPGTRLTVL.

This clone was counted only a few times. J is TRBJ1-5 and V is TRBV7-9; D is uncertain. Trimming took off 0 bases at V and 3 bases at J, with 21 bases between the two ends. Germline lookup yields CDR1 SEHNR and CDR2 FQNEAQ (reference sequence). This CDR3 is 19 amino acids long. CDR3 DNA: TGTGCCAGCAGCTTAGCGGTGGCAGTTACCTTCCCTTCCAATCAGCCCCAGCATTTT. It translates to CASSLAVAVTFPSNQPQHF.

The chain carries TRBV2 and TRBJ1-2; no firm D call. The CDR3 has 15 amino acids. Trimming cost V 2 bases and J 4 bases, with 14 bases left between them. The germline V gene has CDR1 SNHLY and CDR2 FYNNEI. The CDR3 DNA reads TGTGCCAGCAGTGAACTAAGTAGGGAGGGCTATGGCTACACCTTC. This sequence encodes CASSELSREGYGYTF.

The table lists this clone with a few counts. This chain links TRBV6-6 with TRBJ1-1; D is ambiguous. Per germline, CDR1 MNHNY and CDR2 SVGAGI (reference sequence). This CDR3 is built from 13 residues. The V end lost 6 bases, the J end lost 1 base, and 9 bases lay between the germline ends. The CDR3 is CASSQAWNTEAFF. DNA for the CDR3: TGTGCCAGCAGCCAAGCTTGGAACACTGAAGCTTTCTTT.

The CDR3, as DNA: TGTGCCAGCAGTGACCAGGGGAATTCACCCCTCCACTTT. Protein: CASSDQGNSPLHF. The rearrangement uses TRBV2 and TRBJ1-6, with a weak D call TRBD1 (6 bases). Germline CDR1 is SNHLY and CDR2 is FYNNEI. V was trimmed by 3 bases and J by 7 bases, leaving 7 bases between them. This CDR3 has 13 residues. Variable domain in full (rest from reference TRBV2 and TRBJ1-6): EPEVTQTPSHQVTQMGQEVILRCVPISNHLYFYWYRQILGQKVEFLVSFYNNEISEKSEIFDDQFSVERPDGSNFTLKIRSTKLEDSAMYFCASSDQGNSPLHFGNGTRLTVT.

V and J are TRBV9 and TRBJ2-5; 10 nucleotides align to TRBD2. The CDR3 length is 15 residues. Trimming removed 0 bases from V and 5 bases from J; junction bases left unmatched: 4. The germline CDR1 and CDR2 sequences are SGDLS and YYNGEE. Here the CDR3 DNA reads TGTGCCAGCAGCGTAGGAGGTAGCGGGAGGGAGACCCAGTACTTC. Translation gives CASSVGGSGRETQYF.

This chain connects TRBV7-9 to TRBJ2-7, with D possibly matching TRBD2 (7 bases). V was trimmed by 4 bases and J by 5 bases, leaving 18 bases between them. The CDR3 loop spans 15 amino acids. Germline V gives CDR1 SEHNR, CDR2 FQNEAQ (reference sequence). Written as DNA, the CDR3 is TGTGCCAGCAGCTCATGGGGGGGGCGGATCCACGAGCAGTACTTC. Amino acid sequence: CASSSWGGRIHEQYF.

The chain has TRBV6-5 and TRBJ2-5; 9 positions agree with TRBD1. The CDR3 consists of 15 residues. Per germline, CDR1 MNHEY and CDR2 SVGAGI. J lost 5 bases, V lost 0 bases, and 4 bases had no gene match. CDR3 loop: CASSYSGTGWETQYF. As DNA, the CDR3 is TGTGCCAGCAGTTACTCCGGGACAGGGTGGGAGACCCAGTACTTC.

Only a few counts were recorded for this clone. The rearrangement uses TRBV7-9 and TRBJ2-2, with D possibly TRBD2 on 5 matching bases. The CDR3 contains 14 residues. Germline V gives CDR1 SEHNR, CDR2 FQNEAQ (reference sequence). V was trimmed by 1 base and J by 6 bases, leaving 9 bases between them. CDR3 amino acids: CASSLVGEPGELFF. The CDR3 DNA reads TGTGCCAGCAGCTTAGTCGGGGAACCCGGGGAGCTGTTTTTT.

As DNA, the CDR3 is TGTGCCAGCAGTGAGGACACCTGGGGGCCCGAGCAGTACTTC. Translation: CASSEDTWGPEQYF. This chain uses TRBV6-1 with TRBJ2-7, with D tentatively TRBD1 (6 bases). The germline CDR1 and CDR2 sequences are MNHNS and SASEGT. V shed 3 bases and J shed 6 bases, with 15 bases lying between them. The CDR3 has 14 amino acids.

The chain has TRBV9 and TRBJ1-5, with 7 bases aligning to TRBD1. Germline CDR1 reads SGDLS; CDR2 reads YYNGEE. Trimming removed 4 bases from V and 1 base from J; junction bases left unmatched: 5. CDR3 length equals 15 residues. The CDR3: CASSPGTASNQPQHF. In DNA, the CDR3 is TGTGCCAGCAGCCCAGGGACAGCAAGCAATCAGCCCCAGCATTTT.